These 14 T cell receptor beta chains share one sample of origin, sequenced in a study of cytomegalovirus exposure and HLA in healthy donors. PCR was performed using 60 Vbeta and 13 Jbeta primers. Profiling relied on immunoSEQ multiplex PCR, and the TCRdb table lists in-frame clones only, not all of them. Here the sample spans under 250,000 clones, roughly 80% being singletons. Material for sequencing was PBMCs. These receptors were collected from a male donor in good health and CMV-seronegative.

J is TRBJ2-5 and V is TRBV7-8, with 9 bases lining up with TRBD2. The CDR3 loop spans 15 amino acids. The V and J ends lost 8 bases and 5 bases, in that order; junction bases with no gene match: 12. The V gene's germline CDR1 is SGHVS and CDR2 FQNEAQ. The CDR3 region is CASGMAGGYWETQYF. The CDR3 DNA sequence: TGTGCCAGCGGGATGGCGGGAGGGTACTGGGAGACCCAGTACTTC.

Only one count was recorded for this clone. The rearrangement joins TRBV5-1 to TRBJ2-3; TRBD1 aligns across 8 bases. V lost 1 base to trimming and J lost 4 bases; unmatched junction nucleotides: 2. The CDR3 covers 14 residues. Germline V gene sequence: CDR1 SGHRS, CDR2 YFSETQ. This CDR3 reads CASSLRTGSDTQYF. The DNA of the CDR3 is TGCGCCAGCAGCTTGCGGACAGGGTCAGATACGCAGTATTTT.

The chain employs TRBV29-1 and TRBJ2-1, with 7 bases matching TRBD1. The germline CDR1 and CDR2 sequences are SQVTM and ANQGSEA. V trimming: 4 bases; J trimming: 4 bases; junction bases outside the gene matches: 4. This CDR3 spans 13 amino acids. Here the CDR3 reads CSVGRQGYNEQFF. DNA of the CDR3: TGCAGCGTTGGTCGACAGGGATACAATGAGCAGTTCTTC.

The chain links TRBV29-1 to TRBJ2-3; 11 nucleotides match TRBD2. V lost 4 bases, J lost 0 bases, and 6 bases stayed unmatched. The CDR3 extends over 16 amino acids. Per germline, CDR1 SQVTM and CDR2 ANQGSEA. In DNA, the CDR3 is TGCAGCGTTGCCGGGACTAGCGGCCCTAGCACAGATACGCAGTATTTT. This gives the protein CSVAGTSGPSTDTQYF.

The chain carries TRBV6-6 and TRBJ2-5; TRBD2 is a possible D gene (5 bases). The ends were cut back, 0 bases at V and 2 bases at J, with 13 bases in the middle. Germline V gene data show CDR1 as MNHNY and CDR2 as SVGAGI (reference sequence). This CDR3 region has 16 residues. In DNA form, the CDR3 reads TGTGCCAGCAGTTACTCGTTCGAGCGGCCACAAGAGACCCAGTACTTC. As protein: CASSYSFERPQETQYF.

The chain carries TRBV7-2 and TRBJ2-1; TRBD2 matches 10 bases. J was trimmed by 12 bases and V by 4 bases; bases with no gene match: 12. This CDR3 region has 15 residues. CDR1 is SGHTA, CDR2 FQGNSA, per germline. The CDR3 DNA sequence: TGTGCCAGCAGCTCAGGGGAGCGGGAGGGCCTTCCGCAGTTCTTC. This sequence encodes CASSSGEREGLPQFF.

The chain uses TRBV30 and TRBJ1-5; perhaps TRBD1 as D (6 bases). Trimming shortened V by 3 bases and J by 1 base, and 13 bases separated the two germline ends. The CDR3 totals 15 residues. Germline loops: CDR1 GTSNPN, CDR2 SVGIG (reference sequence). The CDR3 loop reads CAWSAGGASNQPQHF. CDR3 sequence (DNA): TGTGCCTGGAGCGCGGGGGGGGCCAGCAATCAGCCCCAGCATTTT.

The sample holds a few counts of this clone. V usage is TRBV19 and J usage is TRBJ1-5; possibly TRBD1 for D (5 bases). CDR1 is LNHDA and CDR2 is SQIVND in the germline V gene (reference sequence). V lost 6 bases and J 9 bases, leaving 18 bases between the germline ends. This CDR3 comprises 14 residues. CDR3 nucleotide sequence: TGTGCCAGTAGCCAGACAAGGCTCGGGGGGCCCCAGCATTTT. It yields the protein CASSQTRLGGPQHF.

This chain connects TRBV9 to TRBJ1-1, with 8 bases lining up with TRBD1. Trimming removed 4 bases from V and 4 bases from J; junction bases left unmatched: 12. This CDR3 has 16 amino acids. CDR1 SGDLS and CDR2 YYNGEE come from the germline V gene. The CDR3 DNA reads TGTGCCAGCAGCCCGGTACAGGGGGAGTTCGGCACTGAAGCTTTCTTT. It specifies CASSPVQGEFGTEAFF. Filled out from reference TRBV9 and TRBJ1-1, the complete variable domain reads DSGVTQTPKHLITATGQRVTLRCSPRSGDLSVYWYQQSLDQGLQFLIQYYNGEERAKGNILERFSAQQFPDLHSELNLSSLELGDSALYFCASSPVQGEFGTEAFFGQGTRLTVV.

V and J are TRBV28 and TRBJ1-5; D perhaps matches TRBD1 (5 bases). Looked up from germline, CDR1 is MDHEN and CDR2 is SYDVKM. The length of the CDR3 is 14 residues. The ends were cut back, 2 bases at V and 3 bases at J, with 8 bases in the middle. The CDR3 loop is CASSLGRVNQPQHF. The DNA for the CDR3 is TGTGCCAGCAGTTTAGGCAGGGTCAATCAGCCCCAGCATTTT. Using reference TRBV28 and TRBJ1-5 for the parts outside the CDR3, the full variable domain is DVKVTQSSRYLVKRTGEKVFLECVQDMDHENMFWYRQDPGLGLRLIYFSYDVKMKEKGDIPEGYSVSREKKERFSLILESASTNQTSMYLCASSLGRVNQPQHFGDGTRLSIL.

The chain recombines TRBV15 with TRBJ1-1; 8 bases are a match to TRBD1. The J segment lost 2 bases and the V segment lost 5 bases, leaving 7 bases of the junction unmatched. The germline gives CDR1 LNHNV, CDR2 YYDKDF (reference sequence). This CDR3 is 15 amino acids long. CDR3 sequence: CATSPRQGLNTEAFF. DNA for the CDR3: TGTGCCACCAGCCCCCGACAGGGGCTTAACACTGAAGCTTTCTTT.

This clone turned up a few times. Distinct nucleotide sequences in the sample also encode this CDR3. This chain uses TRBV5-1 with TRBJ2-7, with TRBD1 identical over 10 bases. Unmatched junction bases numbered 2, after V lost 7 bases and J lost 1 base. The CDR3 extends over 13 amino acids. Germline values: CDR1 SGHRS, CDR2 YFSETQ. CDR3 loop: CASGTGDSYEQYF. The DNA of the CDR3 is TGCGCCAGCGGGACAGGGGATTCCTACGAGCAGTACTTC.

The CDR3: CASSSKGDLYTEAFF. CDR3 nucleotide sequence: TGTGCCAGCAGCTCGAAGGGGGATTTATACACTGAAGCTTTCTTT. This rearrangement joins TRBV7-9 to TRBJ1-1, with D possibly TRBD1 on 6 matching bases. Germline CDR1 SEHNR, CDR2 FQNEAQ (reference sequence). This CDR3 has 15 amino acids. V shed 4 bases and J shed 3 bases, with 15 bases lying between them.

CDR3 bases: TGTGCCAGCAGCTTAGTAGCGGGAGTGAACACCGGGGAGCTGTTTTTT. It codes for CASSLVAGVNTGELFF. The rearrangement links TRBV11-3 to TRBJ2-2; TRBD2 matches 9 bases. J was trimmed by 1 base and V by 1 base; bases with no gene match: 1. CDR3 length: 16 amino acids. In germline, CDR1 is SGHNT, CDR2 YENEEA.